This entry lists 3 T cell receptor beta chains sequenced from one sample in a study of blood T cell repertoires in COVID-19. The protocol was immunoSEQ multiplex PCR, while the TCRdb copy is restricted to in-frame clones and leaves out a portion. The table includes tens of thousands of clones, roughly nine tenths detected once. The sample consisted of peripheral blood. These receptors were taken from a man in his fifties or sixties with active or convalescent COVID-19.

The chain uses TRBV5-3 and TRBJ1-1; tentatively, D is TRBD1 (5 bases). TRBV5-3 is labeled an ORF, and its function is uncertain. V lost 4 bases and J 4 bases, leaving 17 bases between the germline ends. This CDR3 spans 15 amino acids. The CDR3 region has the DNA TGTGCCAGAAGCCCTCGGGGGGAGAGTAGCACTGAAGCTTTCTTT. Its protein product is CARSPRGESSTEAFF.

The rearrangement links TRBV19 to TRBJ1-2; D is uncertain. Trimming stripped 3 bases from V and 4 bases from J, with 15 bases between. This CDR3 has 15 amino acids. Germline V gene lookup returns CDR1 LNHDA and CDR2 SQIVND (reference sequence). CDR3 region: CASSILAEGSYGYTF. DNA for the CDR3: TGTGCCAGTAGTATTTTGGCGGAGGGAAGCTATGGCTACACCTTC.

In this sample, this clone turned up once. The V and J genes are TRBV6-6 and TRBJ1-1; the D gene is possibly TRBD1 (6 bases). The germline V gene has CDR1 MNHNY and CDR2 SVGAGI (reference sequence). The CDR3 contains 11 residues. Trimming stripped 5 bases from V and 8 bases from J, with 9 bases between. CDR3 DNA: TGTGCCAGCAGTCCGACAGGCGAAGCTTTCTTT. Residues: CASSPTGEAFF.